This T cell receptor (beta chain) was found in a study of T cell responses to AZD1222 COVID-19 vaccine. Overall study results and limits: Baseline seropositivity occurred in only a handful of AZD1222 recipients. Once two AZD1222 doses were given, Spike-specific TCR breadth and depth went up. Regions 160-218 and 743-854 held dominance among vaccine-associated CD4 TCRs, which spanned spike.

J lost 2 bases, V lost 6 bases, and 8 bases had no gene match. Germline loops: CDR1 MNHEY, CDR2 SMNVEV (reference sequence). This CDR3 contains 15 residues. Worth noting for this clone: Its target is not known.

Using immunoSEQ multiplex PCR, the repertoire was profiled, and TCRdb retains in-frame clones only, with some absent. This repertoire shows 130,000 or so clones, 90% found once; its top ten account for roughly 7%. V is TRBV27 and J is TRBJ2-3; 7 bases match TRBD2. The material sequenced was peripheral blood, taken on day 0 of AZD1222 vaccination. The origin of this receptor is an adult in good health. CDR3 protein: CASSPRSGVTDTQYF. The CDR3 DNA reads TGTGCCAGCAGCCCGAGGAGCGGGGTCACAGATACGCAGTATTTT.